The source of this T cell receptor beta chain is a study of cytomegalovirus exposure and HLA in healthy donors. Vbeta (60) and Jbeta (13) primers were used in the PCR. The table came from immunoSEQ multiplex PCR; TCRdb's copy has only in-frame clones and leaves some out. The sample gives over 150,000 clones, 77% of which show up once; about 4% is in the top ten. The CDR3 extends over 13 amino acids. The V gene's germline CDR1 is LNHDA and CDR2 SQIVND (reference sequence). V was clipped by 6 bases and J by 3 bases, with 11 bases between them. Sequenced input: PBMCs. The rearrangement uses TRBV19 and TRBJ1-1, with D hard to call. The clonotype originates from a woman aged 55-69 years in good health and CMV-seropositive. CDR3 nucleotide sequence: TGTGCCAGTAGAGCACGCCACTACACTGAAGCTTTCTTT. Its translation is CASRARHYTEAFF.